The clone carrying this TCR beta chain was counted many times. Its specificity is not known. Findings and limits, study-wide: Larger-cohort validation covered only one TCR beta V-J rearrangement. Greatest tumor Treg TCR overlap was with tumor naive CD4+ cells. Tumor memory CD4+ T cell TCR gene usage was found to cluster with blood and lymph node memory CD4+ cells and with lymph node naive CD4+ cells.

CD25-based Treg depletion was applied to purified naive CD4+ T cells. TCRdb fed the 5' RACE reads into MiXCR, producing one record per CDR3 protein. The sample holds nearly 55,000 distinct CDR3 sequences, approximately 23% seen once. This clonotype originated in a female donor with breast cancer. Sequenced sample: tumor-infiltrating naive CD4+ T cells sorted from the breast tumor. Subset of the sample: naive CD4+ T cells, CD4+CD45RA+CD25-.

The CDR3 nucleotides are TGCGCCAGCAGCCCTGGGACGTCCCAAGAGACCCAGTACTTC. Protein: CASSPGTSQETQYF. This chain links TRBV5-1 with TRBJ2-5, with D possibly called TRBD1 or TRBD2 (5 bases each). CDR3 size: 14 residues. Germline V gene sequence: CDR1 SGHRS, CDR2 YFSETQ. Between the trimmed V and J ends, which lost 4 bases and 1 base, there was a span of 11 bases. The entire variable domain, with the rest obtained from reference TRBV5-1 and TRBJ2-5, is as follows: KAGVTQTPRYLIKTRGQQVTLSCSPISGHRSVSWYQQTPGQGLQFLFEYFSETQRNKGNFPGRFSGRQFSNSRSEMNVSTLELGDSALYLCASSPGTSQETQYFGPGTRLLVL.